This T cell receptor (beta chain) was sequenced in a study of vaccination and CD4 T cells after COVID-19 (dated by TCRdb to between 2020 and 2023). Concerning the study at large: Every convalescent patient had a positive nasal swab PCR test for SARS-CoV-2, with mild disease in nine patients and severe disease in one. In the convalescent cohort there were six males and four females, among whom were two Hispanic individuals, seven Caucasians, two Asians and one multiracial person. Two doses of either the Pfizer-BioNTech BNT162b2 vaccine (n=8) or the Moderna mRNA-1273 vaccine (n=2) were administered to participants. Post-COVID blood samples from convalescent patients were collected a median of around 100 days after diagnosis, with a range of about 35 to 180 days. Post-vaccine blood samples were obtained a median of around 74 days after the second vaccine dose, with a range of about 14 to 241 days. The cultures were stimulated with overlapping spike peptide pools from SARS-CoV-2 and from the common cold coronaviruses HCoV-NL63, HCoV-OC43 and HCoV-229E. In control cultures, a CEFX viral epitope pool was used as positive control, an HIV-1 Nef peptide pool was used as negative control, or no peptide was added. In 9 to 11 COVID-19 convalescent patients and a few infection-naive healthy vaccine recipients, researchers compared the spike-specific CD4+ TCR repertoire from before mRNA vaccination with the repertoire from after.

The label giving this sample's treatment or condition can be read as: roughly 10-day PBMC culture with coronavirus spike peptide pools or control peptides (ViraFEST assay). To expand antigen-specific T cells with peptide pools and then pick out the expanded clonotypes through TCR sequencing, the study relied on the ViraFEST assay. The positive SARS-CoV-2 PCR tests of the convalescent patients were dated from March to December 2020, before the Alpha, Beta and Delta variants emerged in the United States. Each well held 2 million to 2.5 million PBMCs cultured with approximately 9.2 ug/ml peptide pools in IMDM containing around 5% human AB serum and around 9 IU/ml IL-2. Half of the culture medium was replaced with fresh IL-2-containing medium on days 3 and 7. CD4+ T cells were isolated after approximately 10 days of culture through negative selection using the EasySep CD4+ T cell isolation kit. Ficoll-Paque Plus gradient centrifugation was used to isolate PBMCs from whole blood, and the isolated PBMCs were then either used fresh or cryopreserved at -140C. Triplicate wells were generally used for each culture condition.

The library was obtained by PCR. At the Johns Hopkins FTIC core, DNA from the cultured CD4+ T cells underwent TCR sequencing with the Oncomine TCR Beta short-read assay. The QIAamp micro DNA kit was used to extract genomic DNA from the cultured CD4+ T cells. The Oncomine TCR Beta libraries from cultured CD4+ T cells were pooled using unique dual indexes and then sequenced on an Illumina iSeq 100. The study's own analysis went as follows. Non-productive sequences were removed, and CDR3s not starting with C, not ending with F or W, or shorter than 7 amino acids were discarded. The MANAFEST web application was used to identify antigen-specific clonotypes by comparing peptide-stimulated wells against reference wells and other culture wells. To be called positive, a clone needed an FDR below 0.05, an odds ratio above 5, and a productive frequency above 0.1% in at least two of three replicate wells. A clonotype counted as cross-reactive if it showed significant expansion both in the SARS-CoV-2 spike wells and in at least one common cold coronavirus spike condition. Levenshtein distances (stringdist) and unrooted phylogenetic trees (ape) in R version 3.6.1 were used to assess CDR3 homology. Clones were called with MiXCR by TCRdb after fastp trimmed the public reads at Q25, and only in-frame beta chains were retained. All rows with the same CDR3 protein become a single entry with the most common DNA and genes. Here the V and J calls rest on TCRdb's processing, not on the authors' analysis. Counted in this sample were fewer than 15,000 distinct CDR3 sequences; approximately 51% of them appeared once. In total, the top ten clones hold roughly 27% of the sample.

Looking up the germline V gene yields CDR1 SQVTM and CDR2 ANQGSEA. The CDR3 sequence holds 13 residues, the cysteine and phenylalanine included. The kept DNA is CDR3 alone, 39 bases in frame from the first base. V sheds 3 bases and J sheds 2 bases, leaving 10 bases between their ends. Remarks on this clonotype: It has no known antigen specificity. No clone much larger than this one lies a single base away; base qualities are absent.

Summary of the overall study and its limitations: Among convalescent patients, a median about 90% of the SARS-CoV-2-reactive clones seen after vaccination appeared only after vaccination, which suggests priming specific to the vaccine. The study included relatively few convalescent patients and did not analyze early timepoints after natural infection. Although the median number of SARS-CoV-2-reactive clonotypes went up from roughly 20 after infection to 35 to 40 after vaccination, the increase was not significant. Of the vaccine-specific clones found in convalescent patients, nearly all (304 of 307) were mono-reactive for SARS-CoV-2 spike instead of being cross-reactive with common cold coronaviruses.

The chain joins TRBV29-1 to TRBJ1-1; the D region possibly corresponds to TRBD1 (5 bases align). Source: cultured CD4+ T cells from blood, taken after SARS-CoV-2 vaccination. This TCR derives from a human donor with COVID-19. The sequenced DNA: TGCAGCGTTGACACGGGGGGTAACACTGAAGCTTTCTTT. Its coded protein is CSVDTGGNTEAFF.